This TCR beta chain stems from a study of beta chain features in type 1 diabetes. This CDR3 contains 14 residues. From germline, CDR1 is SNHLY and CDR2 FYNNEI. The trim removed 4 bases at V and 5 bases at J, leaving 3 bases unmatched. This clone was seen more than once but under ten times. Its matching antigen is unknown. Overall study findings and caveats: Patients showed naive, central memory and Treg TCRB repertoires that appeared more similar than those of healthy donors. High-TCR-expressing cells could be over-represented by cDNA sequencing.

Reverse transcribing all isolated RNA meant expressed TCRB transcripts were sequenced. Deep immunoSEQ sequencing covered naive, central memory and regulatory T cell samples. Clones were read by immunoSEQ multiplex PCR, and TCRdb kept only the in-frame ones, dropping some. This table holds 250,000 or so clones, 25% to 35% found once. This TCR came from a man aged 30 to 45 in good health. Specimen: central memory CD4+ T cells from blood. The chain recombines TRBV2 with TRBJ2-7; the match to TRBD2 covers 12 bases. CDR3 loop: CASSGRTSGDEQYF. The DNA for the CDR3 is TGTGCCAGCAGTGGGAGGACTAGCGGGGACGAGCAGTACTTC.